This T cell receptor beta chain was captured in a study of blood T cell repertoires in COVID-19 (dated by TCRdb to between 2020 and 2021). Turning to the overall study: Collaborator samples came from the United States, Italy and Spain and covered acute and convalescent phases of COVID-19. Sample metadata almost always included a de-identified subject ID, COVID-19 status, age in years and sex. The repertoires were released in a freely available public database meant as a resource for research on the immune response to SARS-CoV-2. Where available, HLA class I and class II types were taken from metadata supplied by the sample provider and were not determined by assay-based typing. The samples were drawn from two sources: the first 160 participants of the ongoing ImmuneRACE study, and some 1,300 subjects contributed by 6 global collaborators. The material from the prospective study consisted of cDNA or gDNA derived from T cells, B-cell-depleted T cells, or PBMCs. Subjects who had been exposed to COVID-19, were actively infected with it, or had recovered from it provided the deeply sampled blood TCRbeta repertoires that made up the dataset.

The collaborating institutions used their own protocols to collect whole blood in K2EDTA tubes. Collaborator samples were shipped for TCRbeta analysis as frozen whole blood, isolated PBMCs, or DNA extracted from either sample type. The immunoSEQ Assay, a bias-controlled multiplex PCR, was used to amplify TCRbeta CDR3 regions from genomic DNA. The authors processed their data as follows. The number of nucleated cells in each sample was estimated from the amplification of reference gene primers within the assay. To quantify the absolute abundance of each unique TCRbeta CDR3 rearrangement, sequence reads were collapsed and filtered. For each sample, productive Simpson clonality was calculated by taking the square root of Simpson's diversity index across productive rearrangements. In its TCRdb copy, this immuneACCESS table keeps in-frame sequences only and misses some clones. Where compared with another copy, unresolved V genes explain less than half of these, and the others have no known cause. That table furnishes V, J and clone size, whereas the DNA furnished D and trimming. This sample has more than 85,000 clones in its table, and nearly 90% of those were observed once. The top ten clones comprise over 2% of the sample.

The CDR3 holds 11 amino acids from the cysteine to the phenylalanine. Of the read, only the CDR3 DNA is kept; its 33 bases are in frame from base 1. Taken from the germline V gene, the CDR1 and CDR2 loops are MNHEY and SVGAGI. V loses 6 bases, J loses 1 base, and the germline ends lie 3 bases apart. Results the study describes overall, beyond this receptor: The quantity of clinical and demographic metadata differed by source and by participant and was supplied without curation.

Concerning this clone: Its antigen is currently not known. No much larger clonotype is one base removed from it; base qualities were not supplied.

The V and J genes are TRBV6-5 and TRBJ1-1; too little of a D gene remains to name it. This TCR came from a man aged 50 to 59 with active COVID-19. Sequenced material: peripheral blood. CDR3 loop: CASRRNTEAFF. The sequenced DNA is TGTGCCAGCAGGAGGAACACTGAAGCTTTCTTT.